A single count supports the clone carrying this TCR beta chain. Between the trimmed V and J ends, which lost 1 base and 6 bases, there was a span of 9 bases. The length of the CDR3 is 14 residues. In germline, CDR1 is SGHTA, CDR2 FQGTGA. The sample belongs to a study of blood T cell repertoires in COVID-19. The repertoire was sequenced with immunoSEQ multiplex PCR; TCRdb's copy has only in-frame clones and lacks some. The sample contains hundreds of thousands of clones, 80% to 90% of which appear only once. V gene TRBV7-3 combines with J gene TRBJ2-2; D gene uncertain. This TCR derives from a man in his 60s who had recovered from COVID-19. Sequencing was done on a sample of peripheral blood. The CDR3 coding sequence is TGTGCCAGCAGCTTAAGTAGTATCCCCGGGGAGCTGTTTTTT. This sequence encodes CASSLSSIPGELFF.